These 28 T cell receptor beta chains came from one sample sequenced in a study of shared T cell receptors in the human thymus. TCRdb's table, derived via immunoSEQ multiplex PCR, lists solely in-frame clones and lacks some. The sample holds hundreds of thousands of clones; 87% are singletons and the top ten take 0.0094%. This same sample was also taken into another study, of human thymus T cells.

The sample comprised thymocytes. These receptors originate from a boy in the first two years of life with a congenital heart defect.

This chain joins TRBV28 and TRBJ1-5; D might be TRBD1 (5 bases). The CDR3 is 13 residues long. Germline V gene data show CDR1 as MDHEN and CDR2 as SYDVKM. V was clipped by 8 bases and J by 2 bases, with 10 bases between them. The CDR3 DNA is TGTGCCAGCGGTAAACAGGGCAATCAGCCCCAGCATTTT. It encodes CASGKQGNQPQHF.

This sequence joins TRBV6-5 and TRBJ2-7; 10 nucleotides match TRBD1. CDR3 length equals 16 residues. Germline V gene lookup returns CDR1 MNHEY and CDR2 SVGAGI. V shed 2 bases, J shed 2 bases, and the junction held 6 bases outside the gene matches. The CDR3 spells CASSYTGQGRAYEQYF. The CDR3, as DNA: TGTGCCAGCAGTTACACGGGACAGGGGAGGGCCTACGAGCAGTACTTC.

The chain recombines TRBV14 with TRBJ1-3, with 8 bases fitting TRBD1. The CDR3 runs to 15 residues. Germline V gene lookup returns CDR1 SGHDN and CDR2 FVKESK. Germline trimming cut 3 bases from V and 4 bases from J; bases unmatched to any gene: 5. CDR3 sequence reads: CASSHMTGEGNTIYF. CDR3 DNA: TGTGCCAGCAGCCACATGACAGGGGAAGGAAACACCATATATTTT.

The chain's CDR3 is CASSPLSDTGELFF. For the CDR3, the DNA is TGTGCCAGCTCACCACTTTCCGACACCGGGGAGCTGTTTTTT. This chain connects TRBV18 to TRBJ2-2; unclear D gene. CDR3 length: 14 residues. The germline gives CDR1 KGHSH, CDR2 LQKENI. The V gene lost 1 base and the J gene lost 3 bases, with 6 bases spanning the gap. The variable domain in full, completed from reference TRBV18 and TRBJ2-2, reads NAGVMQNPRHLVRRRGQEARLRCSPMKGHSHVYWYRQLPEEGLKFMVYLQKENIIDESGMPKERFSAEFPKEGPSILRIQQVVRGDSAAYFCASSPLSDTGELFFGEGSRLTVL.

The chain employs TRBV27 and TRBJ1-3; 7 nucleotides align to TRBD1. V lost 5 bases to trimming and J lost 3 bases; unmatched junction nucleotides: 7. CDR3 length equals 15 residues. Germline lookup yields CDR1 MNHEY and CDR2 SMNVEV (reference sequence). The DNA of the CDR3 is TGTGCCAGCAGTCAGAGAGGGGGCCATGGAAACACCATATATTTT. As protein: CASSQRGGHGNTIYF.

The chain has TRBV7-9 and TRBJ1-1, with D hard to call. The ends were cut back, 3 bases at V and 0 bases at J, with 23 bases in the middle. The CDR3 consists of 19 residues. CDR1 is SEHNR, CDR2 FQNEAQ, per germline (reference sequence). The chain's CDR3 is CASSFTYVPARGMNTEAFF. CDR3 bases: TGTGCCAGCAGCTTTACGTATGTCCCGGCCCGAGGCATGAACACTGAAGCTTTCTTT.

This chain connects TRBV30 to TRBJ1-5, with 9 bases lining up with TRBD1. The germline V gene encodes CDR1 GTSNPN and CDR2 SVGIG (reference sequence). Unmatched junction bases numbered 10, after V lost 3 bases and J lost 7 bases. The CDR3 spans 15 residues. The CDR3 DNA reads as TGTGCCTGGAGCGCGACAGGGGGAACGCGGCAGCCCCAGCATTTT. Translated, it gives CAWSATGGTRQPQHF. Using reference TRBV30 and TRBJ1-5 for the parts outside the CDR3, the full variable domain is SQTIHQWPATLVQPVGSPLSLECTVEGTSNPNLYWYRQAAGRGLQLLFYSVGIGQISSEVPQNLSASRPQDRQFILSSKKLLLSDSGFYLCAWSATGGTRQPQHFGDGTRLSIL.

The rearrangement links TRBV6-6 to TRBJ2-1; TRBD1 agrees at 10 bases. The V gene's germline CDR1 is MNHNY and CDR2 SVGAGI (reference sequence). The V and J ends lost 3 bases and 6 bases, in that order; junction bases with no gene match: 5. There are 15 residues in the CDR3. CDR3 sequence (DNA): TGTGCCAGCAGTTATTTGGGACAGGGGACCAATGAGCAGTTCTTC. Translation: CASSYLGQGTNEQFF.

V is TRBV19 and J is TRBJ1-4; D possibly corresponds to TRBD1 (5 bases). Germline V gene data show CDR1 as LNHDA and CDR2 as SQIVND (reference sequence). This CDR3 is built from 15 residues. Trimming took 6 bases from V and 7 from J, leaving 18 bases between them. CDR3 coding DNA: TGTGCCAGTAGGAACCCTGCGGACAAATGTGAAAAACTGTTTTTT. Amino acids: CASRNPADKCEKLFF.

The rearrangement uses TRBV6-1 and TRBJ1-1; D is undetermined. V dropped 0 bases and J dropped 3 bases, with 11 bases sitting between them. This CDR3 comprises 15 residues. Germline CDR1 MNHNS, CDR2 SASEGT. CDR3 loop: CASSEALMGHTEAFF. CDR3 bases: TGTGCCAGCAGTGAAGCGCTTATGGGCCACACTGAAGCTTTCTTT.

The CDR3 DNA sequence: TGTGCCAGCAGCCTACTTATTGACAGGGGGGAAACTAATGAAAAACTGTTTTTT. Residues: CASSLLIDRGETNEKLFF. This chain uses TRBV11-2 with TRBJ1-4; TRBD1 matches at 9 bases. The CDR3 extends over 18 amino acids. Unmatched junction bases numbered 11, after V lost 5 bases and J lost 1 base. CDR1 and CDR2 from the germline V gene are SGHAT and FQNNGV.

The chain couples TRBV5-6 to TRBJ1-4; no definite D call. The germline CDR1 and CDR2 sequences are SGHDT and YYEEEE. The CDR3 loop spans 13 amino acids. V was pared by 4 bases and J by 7 bases, with 11 bases between. The CDR3 loop is CASSAGGSEKLFF. CDR3 nucleotides: TGTGCCAGCAGCGCCGGAGGCTCTGAAAAACTGTTTTTT.

V usage is TRBV30 and J usage is TRBJ1-2; D is ambiguous. The CDR3 loop spans 13 amino acids. CDR1 GTSNPN and CDR2 SVGIG come from the germline V gene (reference sequence). The V end was cut by 4 bases, the J end by 3 bases, with 12 bases between. The CDR3 loop is CAWKTRRHYGYTF. In DNA, the CDR3 is TGTGCCTGGAAGACACGCCGCCACTATGGCTACACCTTC.

This CDR3 reads CASSQDSGRALNTGELFF. The CDR3 coding sequence is TGCGCCAGCAGCCAAGATTCGGGCAGGGCCCTGAACACCGGGGAGCTGTTTTTT. J is TRBJ2-2 and V is TRBV4-3, with D possibly TRBD1 on 5 matching bases. V lost 0 bases to trimming and J lost 1 base, with 15 bases between them. CDR1 LGHNA and CDR2 YSLEER come from the germline V gene. The CDR3 contains 18 residues.

The rearrangement joins TRBV28 to TRBJ2-7; TRBD1 aligns across 8 bases. V lost 7 bases, J lost 1 base, and 9 bases stayed unmatched. Germline V lookup: CDR1 MDHEN, CDR2 SYDVKM. This CDR3 is built from 15 residues. The CDR3 nucleotides read TGTGCCAGCATTCCCGGACAGGGCGCTTCCTACGAGCAGTACTTC. Translation: CASIPGQGASYEQYF.

The chain couples TRBV28 to TRBJ2-7, with TRBD1 as a possible D gene (5 bases). The CDR3 covers 16 residues. Germline V gives CDR1 MDHEN, CDR2 SYDVKM. Trimming removed 4 bases at V and 0 bases at J, with 16 bases between. CDR3 coding DNA: TGTGCCAGCAGTTCTCCCCACAGGAAAGTCTCCTACGAGCAGTACTTC. Translated, it gives CASSSPHRKVSYEQYF.

The chain carries TRBV10-3 and TRBJ1-1; 10 nucleotides agree with TRBD1. The CDR3 sequence is 15 residues long. CDR1 ENHRY and CDR2 SYGVKD come from the germline V gene. Unmatched junction bases numbered 7, after V lost 6 bases and J lost 3 bases. CDR3 loop: CAISSDRGGDTEAFF. CDR3 nucleotide sequence: TGTGCCATCAGCTCGGACAGGGGGGGGGACACTGAAGCTTTCTTT.

The chain has TRBV19 and TRBJ1-5; possibly TRBD1 for D (5 bases). The V gene's germline CDR1 is LNHDA and CDR2 SQIVND (reference sequence). V was cut by 6 bases and J by 3 bases, with 12 bases left in between. CDR3 size: 14 residues. This CDR3 is CASSPDSTNQPQHF. CDR3 nucleotide sequence: TGTGCCAGTAGCCCAGACAGTACCAATCAGCCCCAGCATTTT. Using reference TRBV19 and TRBJ1-5 for the parts outside the CDR3, the full variable domain is DGGITQSPKYLFRKEGQNVTLSCEQNLNHDAMYWYRQDPGQGLRLIYYSQIVNDFQKGDIAEGYSVSREKKESFPLTVTSAQKNPTAFYLCASSPDSTNQPQHFGDGTRLSIL.

The chain links TRBV4-1 to TRBJ2-2; D is uncertain. V gave up 0 bases and J gave up 0 bases, with 11 bases separating them. Germline CDR1 is MGHRA and CDR2 is YSYEKL. The CDR3 is 17 residues long. CDR3 in DNA: TGCGCCAGCAGCCAAGATCGGGTTTGGGCGAACACCGGGGAGCTGTTTTTT. Amino acids: CASSQDRVWANTGELFF.

V is TRBV6-5 and J is TRBJ1-2; 7 nucleotides line up with TRBD1. V was clipped by 3 bases and J by 2 bases; unmatched bases: 9. The CDR3 sequence is 16 residues long. Germline CDR1 is MNHEY and CDR2 is SVGAGI. The CDR3 DNA reads as TGTGCCAGCAGTTATACCTCCGACAGGGTGAACTATGGCTACACCTTC. This translates into CASSYTSDRVNYGYTF.

In its sample, this clone was seen a few times. This chain joins TRBV5-1 and TRBJ2-7; a weak D match, TRBD1 (6 bases). Germline V lookup: CDR1 SGHRS, CDR2 YFSETQ. V lost 2 bases to trimming and J lost 2 bases, with 17 bases between them. The CDR3 consists of 16 residues. The CDR3 DNA reads as TGCGCCAGCAGCTTTCTTATGGGGGCCCTACCCTACGAGCAGTACTTC. Its protein is CASSFLMGALPYEQYF.

CDR3 in DNA: TGTGCCAAGAGACTAGCGGGGGTGCAAGAGACCCAGTACTTC. Translated: CAKRLAGVQETQYF. J is TRBJ2-5 and V is TRBV2; TRBD2 agrees at 12 bases. V shed 10 bases and J 2 bases; nucleotides not matched to a gene: 5. CDR3 length equals 14 residues. CDR1 is SNHLY, CDR2 FYNNEI, per germline.

This chain links TRBV4-3 with TRBJ2-3, with 9 positions matching TRBD2. With 2 bases clipped from V and 0 bases from J, the junction kept 3 bases outside the gene matches. Germline V gene data show CDR1 as LGHNA and CDR2 as YSLEER. The CDR3 spans 16 residues. CDR3 bases: TGCGCCAGCAGCCAACCTAGCGGGACGAGCACAGATACGCAGTATTTT. As protein: CASSQPSGTSTDTQYF.

The genes are TRBV30 and TRBJ1-4; the match to TRBD1 covers 10 bases. CDR3 size: 14 residues. V shed 1 base, J shed 7 bases, and the junction held 3 bases outside the gene matches. The germline CDR1 and CDR2 sequences are GTSNPN and SVGIG (reference sequence). In DNA, the CDR3 is TGTGCCTGGAGTGAGGACAGGGGGGTTGAAAAACTGTTTTTT. Translated: CAWSEDRGVEKLFF.

The chain joins TRBV28 to TRBJ1-1; 8 bases align to TRBD1. Looked up from germline, CDR1 is MDHEN and CDR2 is SYDVKM. The CDR3 has 15 residues. After removal of 6 bases from V and 1 base from J, the junction contained 7 bases not matched to a gene. As DNA, the CDR3 is TGTGCCAGCAGCCCCAACAGGGGGGGGAACACTGAAGCTTTCTTT. This sequence encodes CASSPNRGGNTEAFF.

This chain uses TRBV30 with TRBJ2-5, with D possibly being TRBD2 (5 bases). V was clipped by 0 bases and J by 4 bases, with 18 bases between them. The CDR3 covers 16 residues. From germline, CDR1 is GTSNPN and CDR2 SVGIG (reference sequence). The CDR3 region is CAWSVFRQLEGETQYF. CDR3 bases: TGTGCCTGGAGTGTATTTCGGCAGTTAGAGGGAGAGACCCAGTACTTC. Using reference TRBV30 and TRBJ2-5 for the parts outside the CDR3, the full variable domain is SQTIHQWPATLVQPVGSPLSLECTVEGTSNPNLYWYRQAAGRGLQLLFYSVGIGQISSEVPQNLSASRPQDRQFILSSKKLLLSDSGFYLCAWSVFRQLEGETQYFGPGTRLLVL.

The chain couples TRBV5-1 to TRBJ2-3; the match to TRBD2 covers 11 bases. Per the germline V gene, CDR1 is SGHRS and CDR2 is YFSETQ. The CDR3 runs to 15 residues. V lost 1 base to trimming and J lost 5 bases; unmatched junction nucleotides: 3. The CDR3 sequence: CASSLTGLAGDTQYF. The CDR3 bases are TGCGCCAGCAGCTTGACAGGACTAGCGGGAGATACGCAGTATTTT.

The chain has TRBV27 and TRBJ2-3; tentative D call: TRBD2 (6 bases). This CDR3 has 18 amino acids. Trimming left V 0 bases short and J 1 base short, with 17 bases between. Per the germline V gene, CDR1 is MNHEY and CDR2 is SMNVEV (reference sequence). The CDR3 DNA sequence: TGTGCCAGCAGTTTATCGGCCTTTACGGGAGCTGGCACAGATACGCAGTATTTT. Protein sequence: CASSLSAFTGAGTDTQYF.